This record covers a single TCR beta chain. Authors' data handling: Amplification of reference gene primers provided the estimated nucleated cell counts. Measured with immunoSEQ multiplex PCR; TCRdb has only the in-frame clones, and not every one. From that table come the V and J calls and clone size; the DNA was used to work out D and trimming. This table has roughly 180,000 clones, approximately 85% appearing once. The sample comes from a study of blood T cell repertoires in COVID-19. Per germline, CDR1 SGHAT and CDR2 FQNNGV. The CDR3 is 15 amino acids. V lost 5 bases to trimming and J lost 3 bases, with 17 bases between them.

The source material was peripheral blood. This chain joins TRBV11-2 and TRBJ2-7; D is possibly TRBD2 (6 bases). This receptor was identified in a man aged 40-49 years who had recovered from COVID-19. The DNA of the CDR3 is TGTGCCAGCAGCCCGCCCCCCACTAGCTTCTACGAGCAGTACTTC. Translated: CASSPPPTSFYEQYF.